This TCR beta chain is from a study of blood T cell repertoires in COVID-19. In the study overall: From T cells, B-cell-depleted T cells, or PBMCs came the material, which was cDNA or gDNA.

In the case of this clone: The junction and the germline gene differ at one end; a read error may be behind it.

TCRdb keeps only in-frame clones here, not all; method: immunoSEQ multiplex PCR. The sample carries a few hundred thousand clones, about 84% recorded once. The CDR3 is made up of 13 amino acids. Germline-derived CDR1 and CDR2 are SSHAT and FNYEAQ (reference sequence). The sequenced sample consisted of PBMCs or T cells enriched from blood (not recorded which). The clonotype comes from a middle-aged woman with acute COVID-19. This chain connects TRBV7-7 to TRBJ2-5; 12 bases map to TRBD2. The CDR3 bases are TGTGCTAGCAGCTGGACTAGCGGGAAGACCCAGTACTTC. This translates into CASSWTSGKTQYF. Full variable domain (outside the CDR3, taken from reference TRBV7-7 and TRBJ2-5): GAGVSQSPRYKVTKRGQDVTLRCDPISSHATLYWYQQALGQGPEFLTYFNYEAQPDKSGLPSDRFSAERPEGSISTLTIQRTEQRDSAMYRCASSWTSGKTQYFGPGTRLLVL.